The subject of this entry is one TCR beta chain. The CDR3 covers 13 residues. V lost 7 bases to trimming and J lost 8 bases; unmatched junction nucleotides: 4. CDR1 is SQVTM and CDR2 is ANQGSEA in the germline V gene. Profiled with immunoSEQ multiplex PCR; TCRdb holds only in-frame clones, not every one. The sample has a few million clones, approximately 92% seen once. The sample originates from a study of shared clonotypes between healthy human individuals. The genes are TRBV29-1 and TRBJ2-1; TRBD2 aligns across 14 bases. The origin of this receptor is a man younger than 30 in good health. The source material was naive CD4+ T cells sorted from blood. Subset defined: CD45RA+ positively selected. CDR3 loop: CSAGLAGGYEQFF. Here the CDR3 DNA reads TGCAGCGCCGGACTAGCGGGGGGTTATGAGCAGTTCTTC.